These 23 T cell receptor beta chains were sequenced from one sample in a study of T-cell reconstitution after alpha-beta-depleted transplantation in children. Unique molecular identifiers were incorporated when the TCRbeta library was constructed. From the PCR reads, TCRdb called clonotypes with MiXCR, one entry per CDR3 protein. The sample contains hundreds of thousands of distinct CDR3 sequences, roughly 17% of which appear only once. Sequenced here: PBMCs from the stem cell graft donor, sampled from the stem cell graft. These TCRs come from a human donor who donated a stem cell graft to a child with acute myeloid leukemia.

This clonotype was counted ten times or more. The chain employs TRBV12-3 or TRBV12-4 and TRBJ1-2; D might be TRBD1 (6 bases). V lost 7 bases and J 7 bases, leaving 19 bases between the germline ends. The CDR3 is 14 residues long. The CDR3 reads CASNQNRAYRGYTF. CDR3 in DNA: TGTGCCAGCAACCAAAACAGGGCATACCGTGGCTACACCTTC.

V usage is TRBV24-1 and J usage is TRBJ2-2; D is ambiguous. Trimming removed 9 bases from V and 3 bases from J, with 10 bases in between. Germline CDR1 and CDR2: KGHDR and SFDVKD. The CDR3 sequence is 13 residues long. The CDR3 here is CATEFGYTGELFF. The CDR3 bases are TGTGCCACCGAGTTCGGTTACACCGGGGAGCTGTTTTTT.

The chain carries TRBV6-1 and TRBJ2-5; 7 bases line up with TRBD2. The CDR3 runs to 16 residues. The V and J ends lost 5 bases and 5 bases, in that order; junction bases with no gene match: 14. Per germline, CDR1 MNHNS and CDR2 SASEGT. In nucleotides, the CDR3 is TGTGCCAGCAGTCTCAGATCTTTGGGGGGGGTGGAGACCCAGTACTTC. It is translated as CASSLRSLGGVETQYF.

As for this clonotype: This may arise from a read error, as a much more abundant clone is one base away. J is TRBJ2-7 and V is TRBV27; 8 bases are shared with TRBD2. The CDR3 is 14 residues long. With V trimmed by 3 bases and J by 6 bases, 7 bases remained unmatched. Germline V gene data show CDR1 as MNHEY and CDR2 as SMNVEV (reference sequence). The DNA of the CDR3 is TGTGCCAGCAGTTTTCGCGGGGGGCATGGCGAGCAGTACGTC. Translated: CASSFRGGHGEQYV.

This clonotype was found many times. J is TRBJ2-1 and V is TRBV20-1, with D unresolved. Per the germline V gene, CDR1 is DFQATT and CDR2 is SNEGSKA (reference sequence). The CDR3 consists of 15 residues. With 0 bases removed from V and 7 bases from J, the gap between germline ends came to 16 bases. CDR3 DNA sequence: TGCAGTGCTAGAGATCGTAACCCGGTGAGGAATGAGCAGTTCTTC. Translation: CSARDRNPVRNEQFF.

The gene calls are TRBV11-2 and TRBJ2-4, with 9 positions matching TRBD1. The V segment lost 0 bases and the J segment 2 bases; nucleotides outside the gene matches: 5. This CDR3 is 17 amino acids long. Germline V gives CDR1 SGHAT, CDR2 FQNNGV. CDR3 in DNA: TGTGCCAGCAGCTTAGAACAGGGGGCTGGGACCAAAAACATTCAGTACTTC. Translated, it gives CASSLEQGAGTKNIQYF.

This chain links TRBV12-3 or TRBV12-4 with TRBJ2-7; 8 bases agree with TRBD1. This CDR3 region has 14 residues. The V gene end was trimmed by 6 bases and the J gene end by 3 bases; junction bases not matched to a gene: 7. The CDR3 DNA sequence: TGTGCCAGCAGACAAACCGGGACAGGCTACGAGCAGTACTTC. The encoded protein is CASRQTGTGYEQYF.

The chain combines TRBV7-9 with TRBJ1-4; no firm D call. The germline V gene has CDR1 SEHNR and CDR2 FQNEAQ (reference sequence). V shed 2 bases and J shed 5 bases, with 12 bases lying between them. This CDR3 spans 15 amino acids. This CDR3 is CASSLMSDENEKLFF. For the CDR3, the DNA is TGTGCCAGCAGCTTAATGTCAGATGAGAATGAAAAACTGTTTTTT.

Concerning this clonotype itself: A much larger clone sits a single nucleotide away, making a read error possible. The chain joins TRBV10-3 to TRBJ1-5; 10 bases are shared with TRBD1. Germline V lookup: CDR1 ENHRY, CDR2 SYGVKD. The CDR3 extends over 15 amino acids. The DNA for the CDR3 is TGTGTCATCAGTGAGACGGGGACAGGGGAGCGGGCCCAGCATTTT. This translates into CVISETGTGERAQHF.

This clonotype was detected a few times. The chain joins TRBV5-5 to TRBJ2-1, with 7 positions matching TRBD2. The CDR3 spans 15 residues. J was trimmed by 0 bases and V by 7 bases; bases with no gene match: 7. CDR1 and CDR2 from the germline V gene are SGHKS and YYEKEE (reference sequence). CDR3: CASAPLAVSYNEQFF. Here the CDR3 DNA reads TGTGCCAGCGCCCCCCTAGCGGTCTCCTACAATGAGCAGTTCTTC.

This clonotype was seen more than once but under ten times. The chain links TRBV15 to TRBJ2-7; 10 bases line up with TRBD2. V lost 2 bases and J lost 2; bases outside the gene matches: 12. Germline-derived CDR1 and CDR2 are LNHNV and YYDKDF (reference sequence). The CDR3 extends over 18 amino acids. The DNA of the CDR3 is TGTGCCACCAGCAGAAAGAGGCTAGCGGGGGCACGGCCCTACGAGCAGTACTTC. It encodes CATSRKRLAGARPYEQYF. The full variable domain, with the rest looked up from reference TRBV15 and TRBJ2-7, is DAMVIQNPRYQVTQFGKPVTLSCSQTLNHNVMYWYQQKSSQAPKLLFHYYDKDFNNEADTPDNFQSRRPNTSFCFLDIRSPGLGDTAMYLCATSRKRLAGARPYEQYFGPGTRLTVT.

The gene calls are TRBV25-1 and TRBJ2-1, with 11 positions matching TRBD2. J lost 6 bases, V lost 6 bases, and 7 bases had no gene match. Germline CDR1 and CDR2: MGHDK and SYGVNS. The CDR3 totals 15 residues. The CDR3 DNA reads TGTGCCAGCAGGGCCCTTAGCGGGGGGGCCAATGAGCAGTTCTTC. Protein product: CASRALSGGANEQFF.

The V gene is TRBV7-9, the J gene TRBJ1-6; TRBD1 is a possible D gene (5 bases). V was pared by 4 bases and J by 10 bases, with 11 bases between. The CDR3 is 13 residues long. From germline, CDR1 is SEHNR and CDR2 FQNEAQ (reference sequence). The CDR3 DNA follows: TGTGCCAGCAGCTCCCCTGGGGGGTCACCCCTCCACTTT. It yields the protein CASSSPGGSPLHF.

As to this clonotype: A much larger clone differs from this one at a single base, so this may be a read error. Because it lacks the conserved phenylalanine or tryptophan at the end, this CDR3 is likely a read error. The V and J genes are TRBV20-1 and TRBJ2-7; TRBD1 matches at 8 bases. Trimming at V came to 6 bases and at J to 0 bases, leaving 7 bases not matched to a gene. Looked up from germline, CDR1 is DFQATT and CDR2 is SNEGSKA (reference sequence). There are 14 residues in the CDR3. Here the CDR3 reads CSALGQAYSYEQYS. The CDR3, as DNA: TGCAGTGCCTTGGGACAGGCTTACTCCTACGAGCAGTACTCC.

This clonotype was observed once. This chain uses TRBV4-2 with TRBJ2-3, with 8 bases matching TRBD2. CDR3 length: 17 amino acids. Germline-derived CDR1 and CDR2 are LGHNA and YNFKEQ. J was trimmed by 2 bases and V by 1 base; bases with no gene match: 8. For the CDR3, the DNA is TGTGCCAGCAGCCAAGTTACCACCGGGGGGGTCACAGATACGCAGTATTTT. This translates into CASSQVTTGGVTDTQYF.

In this sample, this clonotype turned up a few times. The chain links TRBV7-2 to TRBJ1-6; weak D call: TRBD1 (5 bases). The CDR3 totals 17 residues. Trimming left V 3 bases short and J 0 bases short, with 12 bases between. Germline CDR1 SGHTA, CDR2 FQGNSA. DNA for the CDR3: TGTGCCAGCAGCTTTAGGGGTGCAAGCTCCTATAATTCACCCCTCCACTTT. Amino acids: CASSFRGASSYNSPLHF. Complete variable domain (other parts from reference TRBV7-2 and TRBJ1-6): GAGVSQSPSNKVTEKGKDVELRCDPISGHTALYWYRQSLGQGLEFLIYFQGNSAPDKSGLPSDRFSAERTGGSVSTLTIQRTQQEDSAVYLCASSFRGASSYNSPLHFGNGTRLTVT.

This clonotype was counted only a few times. The chain has TRBV6-1 and TRBJ1-5; the match to TRBD1 covers 8 bases. V lost 5 bases and J lost 5; bases outside the gene matches: 8. The CDR3 loop spans 15 amino acids. Germline V gives CDR1 MNHNS, CDR2 SASEGT. The CDR3 protein is CASSTGTGWDQPQHF. CDR3 nucleotides: TGTGCCAGCAGTACAGGGACAGGTTGGGATCAGCCCCAGCATTTT.

The sample holds many counts of this clonotype. CDR3 protein: CSADRWGNNYGYTF. CDR3 bases: TGCAGTGCCGACCGGTGGGGAAATAACTATGGCTACACCTTC. The rearrangement links TRBV20-1 to TRBJ1-2; no reliable D call. Trimming removed 6 bases from V and 1 base from J, with 15 bases in between. The CDR3 loop spans 14 amino acids. Per the germline V gene, CDR1 is DFQATT and CDR2 is SNEGSKA (reference sequence).

This clonotype was seen repeatedly, ten times or more. The chain couples TRBV29-1 to TRBJ2-5; D ambiguous. The CDR3 totals 12 residues. In germline, CDR1 is SQVTM, CDR2 ANQGSEA. With 7 bases removed from V and 1 base from J, the gap between germline ends came to 10 bases. CDR3 bases: TGCAGCGGTGGACGCGGCCAAGAGACCCAGTACTTC. This encodes CSGGRGQETQYF.

Ten or more counts support this clonotype. The chain combines TRBV12-3 or TRBV12-4 with TRBJ2-3; D is unclear. The length of the CDR3 is 12 residues. V was trimmed by 2 bases and J by 6 bases, leaving 6 bases between them. Here the CDR3 reads CASSLSMDTQYF. DNA for the CDR3: TGTGCCAGCAGTTTAAGCATGGATACGCAGTATTTT.

The chain links TRBV20-1 to TRBJ2-3, with 9 bases fitting TRBD2. V lost 0 bases, J lost 7 bases, and 14 bases stayed unmatched. This CDR3 has 17 amino acids. Germline CDR1 is DFQATT and CDR2 is SNEGSKA (reference sequence). CDR3: CSARDPQRGAPQNTQYF. The CDR3 DNA follows: TGCAGTGCTAGAGATCCCCAGCGGGGGGCCCCTCAAAATACGCAGTATTTT.

This chain connects TRBV12-3 or TRBV12-4 to TRBJ2-3; TRBD1 is a possible D gene (6 bases). CDR3 size: 14 residues. Trimming shortened V by 7 bases and J by 2 bases, and 13 bases separated the two germline ends. The CDR3 region has the DNA TGTGCCAGCACCATAGGGGACACCACAGATACGCAGTATTTT. This codes for CASTIGDTTDTQYF.

This clonotype was recorded a few times. V and J are TRBV12-3 or TRBV12-4 and TRBJ2-5; D ambiguous. Trimming removed 9 bases at V and 5 bases at J, with 16 bases between. This CDR3 comprises 13 residues. The CDR3 loop reads CASLAGSRETQYF. CDR3 sequence (DNA): TGTGCCAGTCTTGCCGGCAGTCGGGAGACCCAGTACTTC.